The TCR beta chain under discussion was sequenced for a study of blood T cell repertoires in COVID-19. Germline CDR1 reads SGHAT; CDR2 reads FQNNGV. The CDR3 sequence is 15 residues long. The germline V and J ends were trimmed by 6 bases and 1 base, with 14 bases remaining between them. Using immunoSEQ multiplex PCR, the repertoire was profiled, and TCRdb retains in-frame clones only, with some absent. The sample lists 250,000 to 400,000 clones; almost 90% were seen once. Sample: peripheral blood. The gene calls are TRBV11-2 and TRBJ2-3, with D tentatively TRBD2 (5 bases). This clonotype was obtained from a woman aged 30 to 39 with COVID-19, enrolled during active disease. CDR3 bases: TGTGCCAGCAGGGACTGGGCCTTCGGCACAGATACGCAGTATTTT. Translation: CASRDWAFGTDTQYF. Full variable domain (outside the CDR3, taken from reference TRBV11-2 and TRBJ2-3): EAGVAQSPRYKIIEKRQSVAFWCNPISGHATLYWYQQILGQGPKLLIQFQNNGVVDDSQLPKDRFSAERLKGVDSTLKIQPAKLEDSAVYLCASRDWAFGTDTQYFGPGTRLTVL.